This T cell receptor (beta chain) was obtained from a study of blood T cell repertoires in COVID-19. The CDR3 runs 15 residues. Trimming stripped 5 bases from V and 6 bases from J, with 20 bases between. Germline V gives CDR1 SGHAT, CDR2 FQNNGV. Sequencing was performed with immunoSEQ multiplex PCR; in TCRdb, only in-frame clones are kept and a portion is missing. The sample has roughly 230,000 clones, 88% seen once. The rearrangement uses TRBV11-2 and TRBJ2-7, with a possible D match to TRBD2 (5 bases). The clonotype was recovered from an older man with acute or convalescent COVID-19. The sample taken for sequencing was peripheral blood. The CDR3 nucleotides are TGTGCCAGCAGCCCGAGGACGGGAACCCTAAGCGAGCAGTACTTC. Translation: CASSPRTGTLSEQYF.